The sequence of this T cell receptor beta chain was determined in a study of glioma-infiltrating T cells after dendritic cell vaccination. Across the whole study: Glioblastoma patients came from Phase I and II dendritic cell vaccination trials.

Time point in this sample: after dendritic cell vaccination, including at tumor progression/relapse. Overall study results and limits: Few patients contributed both blood and tumor specimens. Higher TCR clonality did not directly relate to longer survival.

This clone came up once. Antigen: not known. The primer mix had 60 V beta and 13 J beta primers. Using immunoSEQ multiplex PCR, the repertoire was profiled, and TCRdb retains in-frame clones only, with some absent. Of roughly 50,000 clones detected, roughly 90% appear once; the ten largest clones hold 5% to 6.5%. This material consisted of blood, taken after dendritic cell vaccination. This receptor was obtained from a human donor with glioblastoma.

The chain's CDR3 is CAISTGGSQPQHF. CDR3 DNA sequence: TGTGCCATCAGCACAGGGGGCAGTCAGCCCCAGCATTTT. The rearrangement uses TRBV10-3 and TRBJ1-5, with 9 bases aligning to TRBD1. The V segment lost 6 bases and the J segment 6 bases; nucleotides outside the gene matches: 3. The CDR3 is made up of 13 amino acids. Germline-derived CDR1 and CDR2 are ENHRY and SYGVKD.